What follows are 13 T cell receptor beta chains derived from one specimen sequenced in a study of OX40 agonist ivuxolimab in advanced cancers. The data were produced by immunoSEQ multiplex PCR, yet TCRdb's version contains in-frame clones alone and is incomplete. The sample holds 70,000 or so clones, around 90% seen once. Specimen: CD4+ or CD8+ T cells sorted from blood, collected in a trial of the OX40 agonist ivuxolimab. The origin of the receptors is an adult with an advanced solid tumor such as melanoma, head and neck, liver or kidney cancer.

The V and J genes are TRBV4-1 and TRBJ1-5; possibly TRBD1 for D (6 bases). This CDR3 spans 14 amino acids. Germline V gives CDR1 MGHRA, CDR2 YSYEKL. Trimming pared 4 bases from V and 7 bases from J, leaving 14 bases between. The CDR3, as DNA: TGCGCCAGCAGCCTCTCTTCAGGGGACCAGCCCCAGCATTTT. This codes for CASSLSSGDQPQHF.

This chain joins TRBV6-6 and TRBJ2-7, with D uncertain. The CDR3 runs 16 residues. V lost 4 bases and J 3 bases, leaving 19 bases between the germline ends. Germline CDR1 and CDR2: MNHNY and SVGAGI (reference sequence). CDR3: CASSSHVSQVRYEQYF. DNA for the CDR3: TGTGCCAGCAGTTCTCACGTTTCGCAGGTCCGCTACGAGCAGTACTTC.

The chain carries TRBV9 and TRBJ2-7; 7 bases match TRBD1. Losses at the gene ends were 0 bases for V and 0 bases for J; bases not matched to a gene: 3. Germline V gene sequence: CDR1 SGDLS, CDR2 YYNGEE. The CDR3 has 15 residues. The CDR3 nucleotides are TGTGCCAGCAGCGTAGAGGGGGCTGTCTCCTACGAGCAGTACTTC. Its protein is CASSVEGAVSYEQYF.

This CDR3 is CASQRDRWVGGELFF. CDR3 in DNA: TGTGCCAGCCAGCGGGATAGATGGGTCGGCGGGGAGCTGTTTTTT. The V gene is TRBV18, the J gene TRBJ2-2; TRBD2 aligns across 7 bases. V shed 8 bases, J shed 7 bases, and the junction held 13 bases outside the gene matches. The V gene's germline CDR1 is KGHSH and CDR2 LQKENI. The CDR3 consists of 15 residues.

V gene TRBV5-6 combines with J gene TRBJ1-2, with D unclear. Trimming removed 0 bases from V and 0 bases from J, with 12 bases in between. This CDR3 has 16 residues. Germline V gene data show CDR1 as SGHDT and CDR2 as YYEEEE. The CDR3 region is CASSLAATRANYGYTF. The DNA for the CDR3 is TGTGCCAGCAGCTTGGCCGCCACTAGGGCTAACTATGGCTACACCTTC. Full variable domain (rest looked up from reference TRBV5-6 and TRBJ1-2): DAGVTQSPTHLIKTRGQQVTLRCSPKSGHDTVSWYQQALGQGPQFIFQYYEEEERQRGNFPDRFSGHQFPNYSSELNVNALLLGDSALYLCASSLAATRANYGYTFGSGTRLTVV.

The chain employs TRBV5-3 and TRBJ1-1; the D gene is possibly TRBD1 (5 bases). TRBV5-3 is an ORF, with its function uncertain. The CDR3 spans 14 residues. Trimming took 5 bases from V and 7 from J, leaving 18 bases between them. CDR3 nucleotide sequence: TGTGCCAGAAGTTCCCCGGGACGGTGGGGTGAAGCTTTCTTT. This encodes CARSSPGRWGEAFF.

The chain combines TRBV18 with TRBJ2-7; D remains unclear. With 2 bases removed from V and 1 base from J, the gap between germline ends came to 6 bases. CDR1 and CDR2 (germline): KGHSH, LQKENI. The CDR3 runs to 13 residues. CDR3 loop: CASSPIPSYEQYF. CDR3 in DNA: TGTGCCAGCTCACCAATTCCTTCCTACGAGCAGTACTTC.

This clone was recorded once. J is TRBJ2-2 and V is TRBV6-5; the D gene is possibly TRBD1 (6 bases). The ends were cut back, 5 bases at V and 8 bases at J, with 15 bases in the middle. Germline loops: CDR1 MNHEY, CDR2 SVGAGI. The CDR3 extends over 14 amino acids. The CDR3 region is CASSHGQTRGELFF. The CDR3 DNA is TGTGCCAGCAGTCACGGACAGACCCGGGGGGAGCTGTTTTTT.

The V and J genes are TRBV6-5 and TRBJ2-3; D possibly uses TRBD1 or TRBD2 (5 bases each). The CDR3 contains 16 residues. Germline V CDR1 and CDR2: MNHEY, SVGAGI. Trimming cost V 0 bases and J 0 bases, with 10 bases left between them. DNA for the CDR3: TGTGCCAGCAGTTACTCTTGGGACGCCAGCACAGATACGCAGTATTTT. This encodes CASSYSWDASTDTQYF.

The chain has TRBV6-5 and TRBJ2-5; 7 bases map to TRBD1. The length of the CDR3 is 13 residues. In germline, CDR1 is MNHEY, CDR2 SVGAGI. V lost 8 bases and J lost 4; bases outside the gene matches: 7. The DNA of the CDR3 is TGTGCCAGCCGAGGGACAGCTAGAGAGACCCAGTACTTC. Translating it yields CASRGTARETQYF.

The chain has TRBV11-1 and TRBJ2-5; TRBD1 matches at 7 bases. From germline, CDR1 is SGHAT and CDR2 FQDESV (reference sequence). V lost 3 bases and J lost 8; bases outside the gene matches: 6. CDR3 length: 13 amino acids. The CDR3 region is CASSLGQSSTQYF. The CDR3 DNA reads as TGTGCCAGCAGCTTGGGACAGAGTAGCACCCAGTACTTC.

This CDR3 is CASSPGTSGTYEQYF. In DNA, the CDR3 is TGTGCCAGCAGCCCCGGGACTAGCGGAACCTACGAGCAGTACTTC. J is TRBJ2-7 and V is TRBV7-2, with TRBD2 identical over 11 bases. V lost 5 bases to trimming and J lost 2 bases; unmatched junction nucleotides: 5. The CDR3 extends over 15 amino acids. The germline gives CDR1 SGHTA, CDR2 FQGNSA. The whole variable domain, remainder taken from reference TRBV7-2 and TRBJ2-7, is GAGVSQSPSNKVTEKGKDVELRCDPISGHTALYWYRQSLGQGLEFLIYFQGNSAPDKSGLPSDRFSAERTGGSVSTLTIQRTQQEDSAVYLCASSPGTSGTYEQYFGPGTRLTVT.

V and J are TRBV28 and TRBJ2-5; no clear D. CDR3 size: 13 residues. V dropped 6 bases and J dropped 3 bases, with 11 bases sitting between them. Germline loops: CDR1 MDHEN, CDR2 SYDVKM. CDR3 sequence (DNA): TGTGCCAGCAGAAACAGCTACGAAGAGACCCAGTACTTC. It yields the protein CASRNSYEETQYF.